This T cell receptor (beta chain) was profiled in a study of CD8 T cells in ankylosing spondylitis. TCRdb reprocessed the 5' RACE reads with MiXCR, giving one entry per CDR3 protein. The sample gives 25,000 to 30,000 distinct CDR3 sequences, 4.5% to 5.5% of which show up once; around 2% is in the top ten. There are many counts of this clonotype. Germline loops: CDR1 SGDLS, CDR2 YYNGEE. Trimming left V 0 bases short and J 3 bases short, with 10 bases between. The CDR3 runs to 15 residues. The sample comprised blood, either unsorted or a sorted T cell fraction (not recorded which). V and J are TRBV9 and TRBJ2-1; D gene uncertain. The TCR was taken from a female donor with ankylosing spondylitis or in good health (not recorded which). CDR3 coding DNA: TGTGCCAGCAGCGTAGCAGCAACCGGCTACAATGAGCAGTTCTTC. Protein product: CASSVAATGYNEQFF.